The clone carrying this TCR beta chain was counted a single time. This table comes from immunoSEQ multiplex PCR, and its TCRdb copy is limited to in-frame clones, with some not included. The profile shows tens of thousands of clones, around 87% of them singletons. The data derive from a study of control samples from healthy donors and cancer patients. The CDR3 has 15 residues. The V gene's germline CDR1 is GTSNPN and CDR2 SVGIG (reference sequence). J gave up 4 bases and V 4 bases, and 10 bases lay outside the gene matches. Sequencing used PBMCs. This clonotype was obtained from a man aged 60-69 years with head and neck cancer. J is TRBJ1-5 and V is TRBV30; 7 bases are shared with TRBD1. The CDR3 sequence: CAWTRQGQINQPQHF. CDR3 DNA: TGTGCCTGGACGAGACAGGGACAGATAAATCAGCCCCAGCATTTT. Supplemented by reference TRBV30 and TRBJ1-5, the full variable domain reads SQTIHQWPATLVQPVGSPLSLECTVEGTSNPNLYWYRQAAGRGLQLLFYSVGIGQISSEVPQNLSASRPQDRQFILSSKKLLLSDSGFYLCAWTRQGQINQPQHFGDGTRLSIL.